This T cell receptor (beta chain) emerged from a study of tumor and adjacent non-tumor tissue in lung cancer. Study-wide context: Histology: about 13 adenocarcinoma, a couple of squamous cell carcinoma, 1 small cell lung cancer. Notes on the study in general: Top 100 clones took a larger repertoire share in normal lung. Patients with more diverse tumor TCRs had worse survival. Tumor tissue had significantly higher TCR diversity than normal lung.

The CDR3 consists of 15 residues. A modified ARM-PCR protocol with three rounds of nested PCR amplified TCRbeta. TCRdb reprocessed the multiplex PCR reads via MiXCR and lists one record per CDR3 protein. The sample carries about 93,000 distinct CDR3 sequences, just over 65% recorded once. This clonotype has only a few counts. Its specificity is unknown. This sample's RNA came from whole unsorted tissue. Material: lung tumor tissue. This chain joins TRBV12-3 or TRBV12-4 and TRBJ2-7; 7 nucleotides line up with TRBD2. This clonotype originated in a man aged 55 to 70 with non-small cell lung cancer. CDR3 loop: CTNSLGEGPSYEQYF. CDR3 DNA: TGTACCAACAGTTTAGGGGAGGGACCCTCCTACGAGCAGTACTTC.